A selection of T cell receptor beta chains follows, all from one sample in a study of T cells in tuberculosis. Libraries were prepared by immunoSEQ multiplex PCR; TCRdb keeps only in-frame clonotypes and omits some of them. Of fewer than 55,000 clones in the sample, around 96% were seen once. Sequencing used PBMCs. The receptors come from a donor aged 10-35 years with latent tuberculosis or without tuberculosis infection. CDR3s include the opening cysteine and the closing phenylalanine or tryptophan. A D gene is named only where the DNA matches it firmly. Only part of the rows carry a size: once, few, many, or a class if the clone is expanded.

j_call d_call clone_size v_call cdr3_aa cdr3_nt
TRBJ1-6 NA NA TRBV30 CAWRLGMGISPLHF TGTGCCTGGAGACTAGGGATGGGGATTTCACCCCTCCACTTT
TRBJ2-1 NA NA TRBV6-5 CASQRAISYNEQFF TGTGCCTCCCAGAGGGCGATCTCCTACAATGAGCAGTTCTTC
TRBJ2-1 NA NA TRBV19 CASSKGPDSISYNEQFF TGTGCCAGTAGTAAGGGGCCCGACAGTATCTCCTACAATGAGCAGTTCTTC
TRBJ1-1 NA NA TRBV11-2 CASSPDSEAFF TGTGCCAGCAGCCCAGACAGTGAAGCTTTCTTT
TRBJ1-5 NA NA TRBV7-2 CASSQRGLQPQHF TGTGCCAGCAGCCAGAGGGGACTTCAGCCCCAGCATTTT
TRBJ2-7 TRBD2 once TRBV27 CASSLQGTSGYEQYF TGTGCCAGCAGTTTACAAGGGACTAGCGGTTACGAGCAGTACTTC
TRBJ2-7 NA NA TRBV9 CASSASGTPSYEQYF TGTGCCAGCAGCGCCTCCGGGACACCTTCCTACGAGCAGTACTTC
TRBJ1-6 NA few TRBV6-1 CASSEGTPNNSPLHF TGTGCCAGCAGTGAAGGGACACCAAATAATTCACCCCTCCACTTT
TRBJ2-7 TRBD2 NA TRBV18 CASSPPPGLALSYEQYF TGTGCCAGCTCACCACCCCCGGGACTAGCCCTCTCCTACGAGCAGTACTTC
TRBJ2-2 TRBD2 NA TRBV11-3 CASSSGGGNTGELFF TGTGCCAGCAGCTCGGGCGGGGGGAACACCGGGGAGCTGTTTTTT
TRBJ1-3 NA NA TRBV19 CASSIFTRRRRSGNTIYF TGTGCCAGTAGTATTTTCACCCGTCGAAGGAGGTCTGGAAACACCATATATTTT
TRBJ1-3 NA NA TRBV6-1 CASSVPGRVEFYSGNTIYF TGTGCCAGCAGTGTTCCGGGCAGGGTAGAATTTTATTCTGGAAACACCATATATTTT
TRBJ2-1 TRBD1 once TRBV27 CATGGTGLYNEQFF TGTGCCACCGGTGGGACAGGGCTCTACAATGAGCAGTTCTTC
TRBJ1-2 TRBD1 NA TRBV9 CASSLNRDSPNYGYTF TGTGCCAGCAGCCTAAATCGGGACAGCCCTAACTATGGCTACACCTTC
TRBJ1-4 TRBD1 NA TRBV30 CAWSVQTGQGSFF TGTGCCTGGAGTGTACAAACCGGACAGGGGTCTTTTTTT
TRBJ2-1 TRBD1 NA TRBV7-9 CASSFRQGADEQFF TGTGCCAGCAGCTTCCGGCAGGGGGCAGATGAGCAGTTCTTC
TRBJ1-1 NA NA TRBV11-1 CASSAEYTEAFF TGTGCCAGCAGCGCAGAATACACTGAAGCTTTCTTT
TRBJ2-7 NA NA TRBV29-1 CSVESRNSGSSYEQYF TGCAGCGTTGAGTCACGGAACAGCGGTAGCTCCTACGAGCAGTACTTC
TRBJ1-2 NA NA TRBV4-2 CASSRALTGNYGYTF TGTGCCAGCAGCCGAGCCCTCACAGGGAACTATGGCTACACCTTC
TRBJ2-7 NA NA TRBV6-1 CASKGLSSYEQYF TGTGCCAGCAAGGGACTTTCCTCCTACGAGCAGTACTTC
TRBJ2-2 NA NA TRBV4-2 CASSQARSTGELFF TGTGCCAGCAGCCAAGCGAGGTCAACCGGGGAGCTGTTTTTT
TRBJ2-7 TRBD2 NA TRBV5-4 CASSAGLLSYEQYF TGTGCCAGCAGCGCGGGACTACTCTCCTACGAGCAGTACTTC
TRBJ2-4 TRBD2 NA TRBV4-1 CASSQNSGLAAKNIQYF TGCGCCAGCAGCCAAAACAGCGGACTAGCCGCCAAAAACATTCAGTACTTC
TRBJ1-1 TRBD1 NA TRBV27 CASHRDSKAFF TGTGCCAGCCACCGGGACAGTAAAGCTTTCTTT
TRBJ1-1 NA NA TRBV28 CASSLSRTEAFF TGTGCCAGCAGTTTGAGTCGGACTGAAGCTTTCTTT
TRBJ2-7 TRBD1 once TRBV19 CASSAGTGAPYEQYF TGTGCCAGTAGCGCCGGGACAGGGGCACCCTACGAGCAGTACTTC
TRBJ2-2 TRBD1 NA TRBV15 CATSRGRDRIGELFF TGTGCCACCAGCAGAGGCAGGGACAGGATCGGGGAGCTGTTTTTT
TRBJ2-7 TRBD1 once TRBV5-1 CASSSRQGHDEQYF TGCGCCAGCAGCTCCCGACAGGGGCACGACGAGCAGTACTTC
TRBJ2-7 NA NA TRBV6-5 CASSPARWSYEQYF TGTGCCAGCAGCCCCGCGCGGTGGTCCTACGAGCAGTACTTC
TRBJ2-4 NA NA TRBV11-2 CASSLGRRNIQYF TGTGCCAGCAGCTTGGGGAGGAGGAACATTCAGTACTTC
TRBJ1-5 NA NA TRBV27 CASSLDGNQPQHF TGTGCCAGCAGTTTAGACGGGAATCAGCCCCAGCATTTT
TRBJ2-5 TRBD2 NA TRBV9 CASSVGFSGGFQETQYF TGTGCCAGCAGCGTAGGCTTTAGCGGGGGGTTCCAAGAGACCCAGTACTTC
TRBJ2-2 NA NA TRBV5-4 CASSLSPSTGSDTGELFF TGTGCCAGCAGCTTGTCCCCCTCGACAGGTTCAGACACCGGGGAGCTGTTTTTT
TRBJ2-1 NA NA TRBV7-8 CASSLGTLDNEQFF TGTGCCAGCAGCCTAGGGACATTGGACAATGAGCAGTTCTTC
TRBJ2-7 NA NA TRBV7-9 CASSLGVPEQYF TGTGCCAGCAGCTTAGGAGTGCCCGAGCAGTACTTC
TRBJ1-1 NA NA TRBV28 CASSYTGMNTEAFF TGTGCCAGCAGTTATACAGGGATGAACACTGAAGCTTTCTTT
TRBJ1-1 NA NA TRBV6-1 CASSAGSLDTEAFF TGTGCCAGCAGTGCCGGGTCCCTGGACACTGAAGCTTTCTTT
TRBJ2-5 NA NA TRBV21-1 CATLLSGRPQETQYF TGTGCCACTCTTCTTAGCGGGAGACCCCAAGAGACCCAGTACTTC
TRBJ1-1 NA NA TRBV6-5 CASSSYLGKAGTEAFF TGTGCCAGCAGTTCGTATTTGGGGAAGGCGGGAACTGAAGCTTTCTTT
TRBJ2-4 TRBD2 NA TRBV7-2 CASSLMGGVAKNIQYF TGTGCCAGCAGCTTAATGGGAGGGGTGGCCAAAAACATTCAGTACTTC
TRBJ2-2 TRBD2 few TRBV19 CATERTSGTGELFF TGTGCCACCGAGAGGACTAGCGGCACCGGGGAGCTGTTTTTT
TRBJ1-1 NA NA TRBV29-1 CSVEDPGKWNTEAFF TGCAGCGTTGAAGATCCGGGGAAGTGGAACACTGAAGCTTTCTTT
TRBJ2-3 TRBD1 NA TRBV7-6 CASSLYRGLGDTQYF TGTGCCAGCAGCCTCTACAGGGGTTTAGGGGATACGCAGTATTTT
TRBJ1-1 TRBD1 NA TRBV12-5 CASGPNTGGEAFF TGTGCTAGTGGGCCTAATACAGGGGGAGAAGCTTTCTTT
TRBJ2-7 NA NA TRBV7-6 CASSSTLTYEQYF TGTGCCAGCAGCTCGACTCTTACCTACGAGCAGTACTTC
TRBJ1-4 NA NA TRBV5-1 CASSLSPTNEKLFF TGCGCCAGCAGCCTCTCTCCAACTAATGAAAAACTGTTTTTT
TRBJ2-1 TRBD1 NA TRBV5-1 CASSSISGTGSGNEQFF TGCGCCAGCAGCTCCATTTCCGGGACAGGGTCTGGCAATGAGCAGTTCTTC
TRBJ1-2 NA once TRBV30 CAWSVQWPGNSGYTF TGTGCCTGGAGTGTACAGTGGCCAGGGAATAGCGGCTACACCTTC